This is a list of T cell receptor beta chains from one sample in a study of control samples from healthy donors and cancer patients. Sequenced by immunoSEQ multiplex PCR; TCRdb stores in-frame clones only, minus some. The sample records around 58,000 clones, 70% to 90% being singletons. The sample consisted of blood. These receptors all come from a man aged 50-59 years in good health. The conserved cysteine and the conserved F or W are not part of the CDR3 here. The order of the fields is V gene, J gene, clone size, CDR3 protein. Clone sizes are given selectively: once, few, many, or a class where the clone is expanded.

TRBV28	TRBJ1-1	-	ASKRGMNTEAF
TRBV24-1	TRBJ2-1	-	ATSDAGQTGEQF
TRBV10-2	TRBJ2-7	-	ASSEGGHEQY
TRBV21-1	TRBJ2-5	-	ASSRPWQGKETQY
TRBV19	TRBJ2-1	-	ASRGGQGAPSSYNEQF
TRBV28	TRBJ2-2	once	ASSLMASGVPGELF
TRBV5-4	TRBJ2-2	-	ASSPGTSGTNTGELF
TRBV9	TRBJ1-2	-	ASSVVGRGGYT
TRBV6-5	TRBJ1-6	-	ASSYLGGNSPLH
TRBV19	TRBJ1-2	-	ASSMRQGAGGYT
TRBV7-8	TRBJ2-1	-	ASSLGLAGVRTYNEQF
TRBV9	TRBJ1-4	-	ASSTEANEKLF
TRBV6-5	TRBJ2-7	-	ASSSAEAQKNEQY
TRBV12-5	TRBJ2-2	once	ASALIPGAGELF
TRBV7-2	TRBJ2-1	-	ASSPYGGGTTYNEQF
TRBV12-3/TRBV12-4	TRBJ1-2	-	ASRFRGKDDT
TRBV5-1	TRBJ1-3	-	ASRDTSRDTIY
TRBV6-2/TRBV6-3	TRBJ2-7	-	ASSNPGAPIYYDYEQY
TRBV29-1	TRBJ1-1	-	SVEAQIQLNTEAF
TRBV7-6	TRBJ2-7	-	ASSRGMGLAGEEQY
TRBV19	TRBJ1-1	once	ASSLWGGLNTEAF
TRBV27	TRBJ2-1	-	ASSLSSTSYNEQF
TRBV15	TRBJ1-3	-	ATSRDDVRDSGNTIY
TRBV29-1	TRBJ1-3	few	SVWTDSGNTIY
TRBV19	TRBJ2-4	-	ASSTGLAKNIQY
TRBV7-9	TRBJ2-5	-	ASSLQLAEETQY
TRBV7-6	TRBJ2-7	-	ASSLAGQGYEQY
TRBV2	TRBJ1-2	-	ASRSGTGESQGYT
TRBV7-9	TRBJ1-1	-	ASSPGQTQGTTEAF
TRBV19	TRBJ1-1	-	ASSIGILDRDGPENTEAF
TRBV6-2/TRBV6-3	TRBJ1-1	-	ASSSAGTHNTEAF
TRBV25-1	TRBJ2-2	-	ASSDSGFGGKNTGELF
TRBV30	TRBJ2-5	-	AWRRLSQETQY
TRBV28	TRBJ1-2	-	ASREGIHYGYT
TRBV27	TRBJ2-7	-	ASSFWTSGSNEQY
TRBV10-2	TRBJ2-7	-	ASSGRQVYEQY
TRBV10-3	TRBJ2-3	-	AISAIRAAQRDTQY
TRBV7-9	TRBJ1-5	-	ASSLDGGVQPQH
TRBV7-2	TRBJ2-5	-	ASSLGREGETQY
TRBV4-3	TRBJ2-1	-	ASSQGFTGNEQF
TRBV7-6	TRBJ1-4	-	ASSQARSTNEKLF
TRBV4-3	TRBJ2-1	-	ASSQDVRGANEQF
TRBV7-8	TRBJ1-4	-	ASSSSQGFNEKLF
TRBV28	TRBJ1-1	-	ASSLQGMVNTEAF